This TCR beta chain appears in the sequencing data of a study of cytomegalovirus exposure and HLA in healthy donors. General observations from the study: Later on, an analysis found that several of the most significant clusters appeared to be linked to common viral pathogens, which included parvovirus B19.

This clone has more than one count but fewer than ten. Its antigen is as yet unknown. The primer mix had 60 Vbeta and 13 Jbeta primers. The data were produced by immunoSEQ multiplex PCR, yet TCRdb's version contains in-frame clones alone and is incomplete. The repertoire holds about 140,000 clones, with more than 60% as singletons. The CDR3 spans 13 residues. V lost 10 bases and J lost 1, with 13 bases in between. Germline CDR1 MNHNS, CDR2 SASEGT. The clonotype originates from a man aged 25-40 years in good health and CMV-seropositive. Specimen: PBMCs. V is TRBV6-1 and J is TRBJ1-1; D is unclear. CDR3 DNA sequence: TGTGCCATTACCTCGGGTACGAACACTGAAGCTTTCTTT. This codes for CAITSGTNTEAFF.